These 15 T cell receptor beta chains came from one sample sequenced in a study of CXCR3 chemokines and chemotherapy response in bladder cancer. TCRdb ran MiXCR on the PCR reads and lists one entry per CDR3 protein. This sample has more than 4,000 distinct CDR3 sequences, with about an eighth found just once. This sample was obtained from a patient whose treatment included neoadjuvant chemotherapy. The origin of the receptors is a human donor with bladder cancer that responded to neoadjuvant chemotherapy.

On this clonotype itself: With only one base between it and a far larger clone, this is likely a read error. The V gene is TRBV10-3, the J gene TRBJ2-3; the match to TRBD2 covers 14 bases. V shed 5 bases and J 5 bases; nucleotides not matched to a gene: 12. The CDR3 runs to 18 residues. Germline CDR1 and CDR2: ENHRY and SYGVKD. The CDR3 DNA is TGTGCCATCAGTTACGATTGGACTAGCGGGAGGTCAGGAGATACGCAGTATTTT. Encoded protein: CAISYDWTSGRSGDTQYF.

This clonotype was picked up many times. The chain uses TRBV12-3 or TRBV12-4 and TRBJ2-1; D might be TRBD1 or TRBD2, each matching 5 bases. This CDR3 has 15 amino acids. V was trimmed by 5 bases and J by 7 bases, leaving 18 bases between them. The CDR3 region has the DNA TGTGCCAGCAGTCCCGGGGCAGTGGGGCTAAATGAGCAGTTCTTC. It codes for CASSPGAVGLNEQFF.

This chain joins TRBV24-1 and TRBJ2-1; 8 bases map to TRBD1. Looked up from germline, CDR1 is KGHDR and CDR2 is SFDVKD. This CDR3 has 17 amino acids. Trimming removed 3 bases from V and 7 bases from J; junction bases left unmatched: 13. In DNA form, the CDR3 reads TGTGCCACCAGTGATGCCCTGGGACAGGTTATTAGGAATGAGCAGTTCTTC. It specifies CATSDALGQVIRNEQFF.

Judged by abundance, this clonotype is large. This chain uses TRBV6-1 with TRBJ2-4; 7 bases are shared with TRBD2. The CDR3 spans 18 residues. The V gene's germline CDR1 is MNHNS and CDR2 SASEGT. The J segment lost 1 base and the V segment lost 5 bases, leaving 14 bases of the junction unmatched. The CDR3 spells CASSPDFAGVGAKNIQYF. The CDR3 DNA reads TGTGCCAGCAGTCCCGACTTTGCGGGAGTGGGGGCCAAAAACATTCAGTACTTC.

By frequency in the sample, this clonotype is medium-sized. J is TRBJ1-1 and V is TRBV19; perhaps TRBD1 as D (5 bases). Germline-derived CDR1 and CDR2 are LNHDA and SQIVND (reference sequence). There are 15 residues in the CDR3. Trimming removed 2 bases at V and 4 bases at J, with 14 bases between. The CDR3 here is CASSISQGPTTEAFF. For the CDR3, the DNA is TGTGCCAGTAGTATAAGTCAGGGCCCAACCACTGAAGCTTTCTTT.

Relative to its sample, this clonotype is medium-sized. The rearrangement links TRBV19 to TRBJ1-2; TRBD1 agrees at 7 bases. V dropped 6 bases and J dropped 4; count of bases not matched to a gene: 5. Germline V gene lookup returns CDR1 LNHDA and CDR2 SQIVND (reference sequence). The CDR3 sequence is 13 residues long. The CDR3 sequence is CASRGDRVYGYTF. CDR3 in DNA: TGTGCCAGTAGGGGGGACAGAGTCTATGGCTACACCTTC. Full variable domain (missing parts from reference TRBV19 and TRBJ1-2): DGGITQSPKYLFRKEGQNVTLSCEQNLNHDAMYWYRQDPGQGLRLIYYSQIVNDFQKGDIAEGYSVSREKKESFPLTVTSAQKNPTAFYLCASRGDRVYGYTFGSGTRLTVV.

This clonotype has at least ten counts. A junction end diverges from the germline sequence, so it may reflect a read error. The chain employs TRBV12-3 or TRBV12-4 and TRBJ2-3; D might be TRBD2 (6 bases). This CDR3 contains 16 residues. CDR3 DNA sequence: TGTGCCAGCAGTATAGCGGACCCTGGGCGCACAGATACGCAGTATTTT. It is translated as CASSIADPGRTDTQYF.

By proportion, this clonotype is medium-sized. The chain has TRBV7-9 and TRBJ2-5; D is ambiguous. Deletions cut 5 bases from V and 7 bases from J, with 20 bases between. The CDR3 covers 15 residues. Germline V CDR1 and CDR2: SEHNR, FQNEAQ (reference sequence). DNA of the CDR3: TGTGCCAGCAGCCCCCCGGACGCCCAACGAGGGACCCAGTACTTC. This sequence encodes CASSPPDAQRGTQYF.

This clonotype is termed medium-sized. The chain has TRBV5-6 and TRBJ1-2; D not certain. CDR1 and CDR2 (germline): SGHDT, YYEEEE. With 6 bases removed from V and 0 bases from J, the gap between germline ends came to 9 bases. The CDR3 covers 13 residues. CDR3 protein: CASTIGSNYGYTF. The CDR3 DNA sequence: TGTGCCAGCACCATAGGTTCTAACTATGGCTACACCTTC.

Relative to its sample, this clonotype is medium-sized. The chain carries TRBV5-4 and TRBJ1-6; TRBD1 might be the D (5 bases). Between the trimmed V and J ends, which lost 1 base and 5 bases, there was a span of 7 bases. The length of the CDR3 is 14 residues. CDR1 is SGHNT, CDR2 YYREEE, per germline (reference sequence). CDR3 region: CASSLSRDNSPLHF. The CDR3 nucleotides are TGTGCCAGCAGCTTGTCCAGGGATAATTCACCCCTCCACTTT.

Judged by abundance, this clonotype is medium-sized (0.01 to 0.1%). The J gene is TRBJ2-7, the V gene TRBV5-6; a weak D match, TRBD1 (5 bases). CDR1 and CDR2 from the germline V gene are SGHDT and YYEEEE. V gave up 5 bases and J gave up 7 bases, with 13 bases separating them. The CDR3 runs to 12 residues. The DNA of the CDR3 is TGTGCCAGCAGTTTCACCTCAGGGGAGCAGTACTTC. Translating it yields CASSFTSGEQYF.

This clonotype is medium-sized (0.01 to 0.1%) within its sample. The chain has TRBV6-1 and TRBJ1-1; 9 nucleotides line up with TRBD1. The V gene's germline CDR1 is MNHNS and CDR2 SASEGT. Trimming at V came to 6 bases and at J to 4 bases, leaving 6 bases not matched to a gene. The CDR3 has 14 residues. The DNA of the CDR3 is TGTGCCAGCAGGCAGGGGGACAGGGCCACTGAAGCTTTCTTT. Protein product: CASRQGDRATEAFF.

By share, this clonotype ranks as medium-sized. V usage is TRBV7-9 and J usage is TRBJ2-3, with 8 bases identical to TRBD2. After removal of 4 bases from V and 6 bases from J, the junction contained 6 bases not matched to a gene. Germline values: CDR1 SEHNR, CDR2 FQNEAQ (reference sequence). The CDR3 has 14 amino acids. CDR3 protein: CASSSRREVDTQYF. CDR3 bases: TGTGCCAGCAGCTCCCGGCGGGAGGTTGATACGCAGTATTTT.

About this clonotype itself: This likely came from a read error, as a far larger clone is one base away. This chain links TRBV6-1 with TRBJ1-1, with D uncertain. The V and J ends lost 4 bases and 1 base respectively, with 7 bases between them. The CDR3 contains 13 residues. In germline, CDR1 is MNHNS, CDR2 SASEGT. The CDR3 region is CASSVTANTEAFF. CDR3 coding DNA: TGTGCCAGCAGTGTTACAGCGAACACTGAAGCTTTCTTT.

This clonotype is classed as large. V gene TRBV30 combines with J gene TRBJ1-2; 9 bases map to TRBD1. V dropped 3 bases and J dropped 8; count of bases not matched to a gene: 4. CDR3 size: 12 residues. Germline V lookup: CDR1 GTSNPN, CDR2 SVGIG (reference sequence). The CDR3 coding sequence is TGTGCCTGGAGGGACAGGGGTAGCGGCTACACCTTC. Its translation is CAWRDRGSGYTF.